This entry lists 12 T cell receptor beta chains sequenced from one sample in a study of CD4 T cells in relation to SARS-CoV-2 and coronaviruses. Before the COVID-19 pandemic, during about 2010-2018, CD4+ T cells were taken from unexposed donors. The cells were cultured for 9 to 11 days before CD4+ T cells were isolated. Clones were sequenced by immunoSEQ multiplex PCR, and TCRdb holds only the in-frame ones, with some missing. The sample includes 20,000 or so clones, roughly 80% seen only once; the top ten take about 15%. These receptors have no known antigen. Material for sequencing was CD4+ T cells from PBMCs, cultured in vitro. The source of these receptors is a human donor in good health.

The V call is TRBV10-3, the J call TRBJ2-7; D not resolved. Trimming cost V 4 bases and J 3 bases, with 10 bases left between them. CDR1 and CDR2 (germline): ENHRY, SYGVKD. The CDR3 spans 13 residues. CDR3 sequence: CAISGAVDYEQYF. The CDR3 region has the DNA TGTGCCATCAGTGGGGCGGTGGACTACGAGCAGTACTTC.

This chain connects TRBV6-2 or TRBV6-3 to TRBJ2-5, with 14 bases that match TRBD2. This CDR3 has 17 residues. The germline gives CDR1 MNHEY, CDR2 SVGEGT. Trimming took 5 bases from V and 5 from J; bases not matched to a gene: 10. The CDR3 bases are TGTGCCAGCAGTGATGGGACTAGCGGGAGTCCGCACGAGACCCAGTACTTC. This sequence encodes CASSDGTSGSPHETQYF.

The chain links TRBV4-2 to TRBJ1-6, with TRBD1 as a possible D gene (5 bases). The CDR3 runs to 15 residues. The V and J ends lost 1 base and 9 bases respectively, with 13 bases between them. Germline CDR1 reads LGHNA; CDR2 reads YNFKEQ. This CDR3 is CASSQATAPSSPLHF. The CDR3 DNA sequence: TGTGCCAGCAGCCAAGCGACAGCCCCCAGTTCACCCCTCCACTTT.

The gene calls are TRBV30 and TRBJ2-7; D is undetermined. CDR3 length equals 15 residues. The V and J ends lost 0 bases and 0 bases respectively, with 12 bases between them. The V gene's germline CDR1 is GTSNPN and CDR2 SVGIG (reference sequence). The CDR3, as DNA: TGTGCCTGGAGTGTAGGTCCAGCTGACTCCTACGAGCAGTACTTC. Translating gives CAWSVGPADSYEQYF.

This sequence joins TRBV30 and TRBJ2-7; D may be TRBD1 (6 bases). The V gene lost 3 bases and the J gene lost 5 bases, with 14 bases spanning the gap. Germline V gene data show CDR1 as GTSNPN and CDR2 as SVGIG (reference sequence). The CDR3 is 13 residues long. The CDR3 loop is CAWRAQGIDEQYF. CDR3 in DNA: TGTGCCTGGAGAGCACAGGGTATCGACGAGCAGTACTTC.

This clone was seen a few times. The rearrangement joins TRBV2 to TRBJ2-6; 8 bases line up with TRBD1. This CDR3 has 18 amino acids. The germline CDR1 and CDR2 sequences are SNHLY and FYNNEI. Trimming at V came to 6 bases and at J to 1 base, leaving 11 bases not matched to a gene. CDR3 sequence reads: CASRKMTGDISGANVLTF. The CDR3, as DNA: TGTGCCAGCAGGAAAATGACAGGGGATATTTCTGGGGCCAACGTCCTGACTTTC. The full variable domain, its missing parts supplied by reference TRBV2 and TRBJ2-6, is EPEVTQTPSHQVTQMGQEVILRCVPISNHLYFYWYRQILGQKVEFLVSFYNNEISEKSEIFDDQFSVERPDGSNFTLKIRSTKLEDSAMYFCASRKMTGDISGANVLTFGAGSRLTVL.

The V call is TRBV19, the J call TRBJ1-4; a weak D match, TRBD1 (5 bases). V shed 8 bases and J shed 4 bases, with 11 bases lying between them. The CDR3 runs 13 residues. Germline V CDR1 and CDR2: LNHDA, SQIVND (reference sequence). For the CDR3, the DNA is TGTGCCAGTTCCGAGGGGATTAATGAAAAACTGTTTTTT. It is translated as CASSEGINEKLFF.

The CDR3 nucleotides read TGTGCCAGCAGCCCTAGGGGGGACAATGAGCAGTTCTTC. Amino acids: CASSPRGDNEQFF. The chain is built from TRBV7-2 and TRBJ2-1, with D perhaps assigned TRBD1 or TRBD2 (6 bases each). Trimming removed 5 bases from V and 5 bases from J, with 10 bases in between. Germline CDR1 reads SGHTA; CDR2 reads FQGNSA. This CDR3 is 13 amino acids long.

This clone was seen only a few times. The chain couples TRBV24-1 to TRBJ2-2, with TRBD1 matching over 9 bases. Germline CDR1 and CDR2: KGHDR and SFDVKD. Trimming removed 1 base from V and 5 bases from J; junction bases left unmatched: 1. The CDR3 sequence is 15 residues long. For the CDR3, the DNA is TGTGCCACCAGTGATTTAGGACAGGGGACCGGGGAGCTGTTTTTT. This encodes CATSDLGQGTGELFF.

The chain joins TRBV6-5 to TRBJ2-2; the match to TRBD1 covers 11 bases. The CDR3 runs to 13 residues. Germline CDR1 reads MNHEY; CDR2 reads SVGAGI. Trimming took 8 bases from V and 5 from J; bases not matched to a gene: 1. CDR3 loop: CASGTGGTGELFF. The CDR3, as DNA: TGTGCCAGCGGGACAGGGGGGACCGGGGAGCTGTTTTTT.

This chain joins TRBV9 and TRBJ2-5; D is unresolved. This CDR3 region has 16 residues. Germline V gives CDR1 SGDLS, CDR2 YYNGEE. Trimming stripped 0 bases from V and 5 bases from J, with 17 bases between. The CDR3 loop reads CASSVGSRRAEETQYF. DNA of the CDR3: TGTGCCAGCAGCGTAGGGTCCAGAAGGGCGGAGGAGACCCAGTACTTC.

DNA of the CDR3: TGTGCCAGCAGCTCGACAGGGGGCGAGGGTGGCTACACCTTC. Protein sequence: CASSSTGGEGGYTF. The chain joins TRBV7-3 to TRBJ1-2, with 10 nucleotides matching TRBD1. Germline lookup yields CDR1 SGHTA and CDR2 FQGTGA. The CDR3 spans 14 residues. Germline trimming cut 4 bases from V and 7 bases from J; bases unmatched to any gene: 6.